The entry below gives a single T cell receptor beta chain sequence along with its context. In its sample, this clone was seen a few times. Its antigen is currently not known. No much larger clone exists at a distance of one base, and base qualities are not known. This sample stems from a study of OX40 agonist ivuxolimab in advanced cancers. At the level of the whole study: Ivuxolimab was an agonistic, fully human IgG2 monoclonal antibody directed against OX40 (CD134), a costimulatory receptor. Intravenous ivuxolimab was administered to patients every 2 weeks at six dose levels: 0.01, 0.1, 0.3, 1.5, 3 and 10 mg/kg. Of the roughly 52 dose-escalation patients, hepatocellular carcinoma was present in about 20, melanoma in around 15, renal cell carcinoma in 9 and head and neck cancer in 9. The dose-escalation cohort was roughly 80% male with a mean age of about 60 years, ranging from about 20 to 85. Patients were allowed to have had prior anti-PD-1, anti-PD-L1 or anti-CTLA-4 therapy, and around 43% of the dose-escalation patients had been treated with checkpoint inhibitors. Partial responses occurred in three dose-escalation patients: two with cutaneous melanoma and one with hepatocellular carcinoma. The point of sequencing TCRbeta in the periphery was to test whether ivuxolimab changed TCR sequence diversity and drove clonal T-cell expansion. The monotherapy dose-escalation portion (N of about 50 patients) of the phase I ivuxolimab trial is reported in the paper. Overall study outcomes, separate from this receptor: On average, CD8+ T cells showed more expanded clones than CD4+ T cells after ivuxolimab. Low levels of normalized T-cell clonal expansion were also seen in some nonresponding patients. At doses of 0.1 to 3.0 mg/kg, clonal expansion of both CD4+ and CD8+ T cells in blood was seen between baseline and week 6. The antigen specificity of the peripheral T cells that underwent clonal expansion was not determined. In the 0.1-3.0 mg/kg groups, partial responders had among the lowest normalized peripheral clonal expansion, particularly in CD8+ T cells.

To sequence the TCRbeta CDR3 region, genomic DNA was isolated from the sorted cells. TCRbeta CDR3 regions were sequenced using the immunoSEQ Assay. TCRdb limited this immuneACCESS table to in-frame rearrangements with V and J called. A share of clones is missing; checked studies link under half to unresolved V genes, and the rest is unexplained. The sample has fewer than 35,000 clones on record, roughly 74% of them singletons. The biggest ten clones account for under 15% of the sample. The trial excluded patients who had a history of autoimmune disease or were on systemic immunosuppression. Peripheral blood for TCR sequencing was collected from all dose cohorts at baseline, on cycle 4 day 1, and on cycle 7 day 1. Samples came from an open-label, multicenter, first-in-human phase I dose-escalation trial of ivuxolimab. Adults with locally advanced or metastatic head and neck squamous cell, hepatocellular, melanoma or renal cell carcinoma were enrolled in the trial. CD4+ and CD8+ T cells were sorted separately from peripheral blood before TCR sequencing.

From cysteine to phenylalanine, the CDR3 is 17 amino acids long. Of the read, only the CDR3 DNA is kept; its 51 bases are in frame from base 1. The sequencing here drew on CD4+ or CD8+ T cells sorted from blood, taken in a trial of the OX40 agonist ivuxolimab. The clonotype comes from an adult with an advanced solid tumor such as melanoma, head and neck, liver or kidney cancer. The chain joins TRBV21-1 to TRBJ1-2; the table gives TRBD1 as D, unverified against the DNA. TRBV21-1 is assigned pseudogene status. In nucleotide form, the sequence is TGTGCCAGCAGCCGCACCGCGACAGGGCCCCCTAACTATGGCTACACCTTC. Its coded protein is CASSRTATGPPNYGYTF.